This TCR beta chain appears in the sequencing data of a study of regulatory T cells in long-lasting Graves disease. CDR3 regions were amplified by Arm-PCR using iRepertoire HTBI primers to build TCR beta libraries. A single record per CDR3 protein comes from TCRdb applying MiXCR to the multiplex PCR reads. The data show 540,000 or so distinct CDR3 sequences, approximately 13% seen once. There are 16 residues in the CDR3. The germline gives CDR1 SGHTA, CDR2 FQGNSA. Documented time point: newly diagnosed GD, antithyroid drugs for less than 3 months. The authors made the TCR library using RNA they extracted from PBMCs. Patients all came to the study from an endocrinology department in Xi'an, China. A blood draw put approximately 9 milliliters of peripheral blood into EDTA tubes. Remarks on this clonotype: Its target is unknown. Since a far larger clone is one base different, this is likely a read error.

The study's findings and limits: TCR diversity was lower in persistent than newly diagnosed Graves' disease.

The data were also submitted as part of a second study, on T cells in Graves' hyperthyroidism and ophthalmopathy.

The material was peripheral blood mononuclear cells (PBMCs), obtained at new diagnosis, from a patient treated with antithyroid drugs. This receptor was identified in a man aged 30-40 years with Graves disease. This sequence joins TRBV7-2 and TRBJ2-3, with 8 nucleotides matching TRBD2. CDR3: CASSLVSGSRADAQYF. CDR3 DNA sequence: TGTGCCAGCAGCTTAGTAAGCGGGAGTCGGGCAGATGCGCAGTATTTT.